The rows below give T cell receptor beta chains drawn from one sample of a study of T cells in Graves' hyperthyroidism and ophthalmopathy. TCRdb analysed the multiplex PCR reads with MiXCR anew, one entry per CDR3 protein. The sample lists about 690,000 distinct CDR3 sequences, 17% occurring once. Sequencing used blood. The source is a man in his fifties or sixties with Graves' hyperthyroidism. CDR3s include the opening cysteine and the closing phenylalanine or tryptophan. D genes are given only for firm matches. Not all rows give a size; the values are once, few, many and, for expanded clones, a class.

CASSYEGSAGGTYEQYF TGTGCCAGCAGTTACGAAGGCTCTGCGGGAGGCACCTACGAGCAGTACTTC TRBJ2-7 many TRBV6-6 TRBD2
CASSLVRESTEAFF TGTGCCAGCAGCTTAGTCCGGGAGAGCACTGAAGCTTTCTTT TRBJ1-1 . TRBV7-2 .
CASSQDYLRETQYF TGCGCCAGCAGCCAAGATTACCTCCGAGAGACCCAGTACTTC TRBJ2-5 . TRBV4-3 .
CASSYSIRVEEEQYF TGTGCCAGCAGTTACTCGATTCGTGTGGAGGAGGAGCAGTACTTC TRBJ2-7 many TRBV6-6 .
CASSPAGEVGIRGDLNADTQYF TGTGCCAGTAGTCCAGCGGGGGAAGTGGGGATTAGGGGGGATCTCAACGCCGATACGCAGTATTTT TRBJ2-3 few TRBV19 TRBD2
CASSPRATPSHGYTF TGTGCCAGCAGCCCCCGCGCGACACCGAGCCATGGCTACACCTTC TRBJ1-2 many TRBV3-1 .
CASSERRVTFGNTIYF TGTGCCAGCAGTGAAAGGAGGGTGACATTTGGAAACACCATATATTTT TRBJ1-3 many TRBV2 .
CASSPSTGSGANVLTF TGTGCCAGCTCACCCTCAACCGGCTCTGGGGCCAACGTCCTGACTTTC TRBJ2-6 many TRBV18 .
CAISEGQVKTYEQYF TGTGCCATCAGTGAGGGACAGGTTAAAACCTACGAGCAGTACTTC TRBJ2-7 many TRBV10-3 TRBD1
CASSLLRGRSYEQYF TGTGCCAGCAGCTTACTGAGGGGGAGGTCCTACGAGCAGTACTTC TRBJ2-7 . TRBV11-2 .
CASRHSTSARHEQYF TGTGCCAGCAGACACTCGACTAGCGCACGTCACGAGCAGTACTTC TRBJ2-7 many TRBV7-6 TRBD2
CASSDQPQETQYF TGTGCCAGCTCGGACCAGCCGCAAGAGACCCAGTACTTC TRBJ2-5 many TRBV2 .
CASSLQGEAFF TGTGCCAGCAGCCTACAGGGTGAAGCTTTCTTT TRBJ1-1 many TRBV7-9 .
CASSLASGSFQETQYF TGTGCCAGCAGCTTGGCTAGCGGGAGTTTTCAAGAGACCCAGTACTTC TRBJ2-5 few TRBV7-9 TRBD2
CASSSGASGLYNEQFF TGTGCCAGCAGCTCCGGGGCTAGCGGCCTTTACAATGAGCAGTTCTTC TRBJ2-1 many TRBV28 TRBD2
CSATLADEQYF TGCAGTGCTACACTAGCGGACGAGCAGTACTTC TRBJ2-7 many TRBV20-1 TRBD2
CASSLDRGDTGELFF TGTGCCAGCAGTTTGGACAGGGGGGACACCGGGGAGCTGTTTTTT TRBJ2-2 many TRBV6-1 TRBD1